Presented here are 21 T cell receptor beta chains from one specimen sequenced in a study of T cells after yellow fever vaccination. TCRdb analysed the 5' RACE reads with MiXCR anew, one entry per CDR3 protein. The top ten clones hold roughly 15% of a sample with over 85,000 distinct CDR3 sequences, about 8.2% of them seen once. Source: CD8+ T cells not binding an NS4B(214-222) dextramer, sorted from PBMCs, taken about 2 weeks after the first yellow fever vaccination. The receptors derive from a man between 18 and 35 years old who received the YFV17D yellow fever vaccine.

This clonotype was detected only a few times. The V call is TRBV20-1, the J call TRBJ2-7, with TRBD2 identical over 10 bases. This CDR3 comprises 13 residues. The trim removed 5 bases at V and 2 bases at J, leaving 3 bases unmatched. Germline V lookup: CDR1 DFQATT, CDR2 SNEGSKA (reference sequence). CDR3 in amino acids: CSALSGGAYEQYV. The CDR3 DNA follows: TGCAGTGCTTTAAGCGGGGGGGCCTACGAGCAGTACGTC.

The chain is built from TRBV29-1 and TRBJ2-1; D is uncertain. Trimming shortened V by 6 bases and J by 5 bases, and 11 bases separated the two germline ends. Germline loops: CDR1 SQVTM, CDR2 ANQGSEA. This CDR3 contains 12 residues. In DNA, the CDR3 is TGCAGCGTAGCAGACAACCACAATGAGCAGTTCTTC. Translating gives CSVADNHNEQFF.

The CDR3 region has the DNA TGTGCCAGCGCCTCGGTGGGACAGCAAAATGAAAAACTGTTTTTT. It is translated as CASASVGQQNEKLFF. The rearrangement joins TRBV7-9 to TRBJ1-4, with 7 positions matching TRBD1. J gave up 5 bases and V 8 bases, and 11 bases lay outside the gene matches. CDR1 and CDR2 (germline): SEHNR, FQNEAQ (reference sequence). The CDR3 has 15 residues. Drawing the rest from reference TRBV7-9 and TRBJ1-4, the complete variable domain is DTGVSQNPRHKITKRGQNVTFRCDPISEHNRLYWYRQTLGQGPEFLTYFQNEAQLEKSRLLSDRFSAERPKGSFSTLEIQRTEQGDSAMYLCASASVGQQNEKLFFGSGTQLSVL.

In regard to this clonotype: One end of the junction is discordant with germline, which a read error may explain. The chain joins TRBV5-5 to TRBJ2-2; 7 bases agree with TRBD2. CDR1 and CDR2 (germline): SGHKS, YYEKEE (reference sequence). This CDR3 contains 15 residues. The CDR3 bases are TGTGCCAGCAGCGGGGGGGACTCTTCCACCGGGAAGCTGTTTTTT. This translates into CASSGGDSSTGKLFF.

Only a few counts were recorded for this clonotype. The V and J genes are TRBV4-3 and TRBJ1-6; no clear D. Germline V gene sequence: CDR1 LGHNA, CDR2 YSLEER. This CDR3 contains 15 residues. The ends were cut back, 0 bases at V and 10 bases at J, with 13 bases in the middle. The CDR3 nucleotides are TGCGCCAGCAGCCAAGATAGAAGTGGCCTATCACCCCTCCACTTT. Translated: CASSQDRSGLSPLHF.

The chain links TRBV5-4 to TRBJ1-6; no firm D call. The CDR3 consists of 12 residues. The V gene lost 4 bases and the J gene lost 9 bases, with 8 bases spanning the gap. Germline V gives CDR1 SGHNT, CDR2 YYREEE (reference sequence). Here the CDR3 reads CASSAGGSPLHF. The CDR3 region has the DNA TGTGCCAGCAGCGCCGGCGGTTCACCCCTCCACTTT.

In this sample, this clonotype turned up a few times. This sequence joins TRBV20-1 and TRBJ2-1; the D gene is possibly TRBD2 (7 bases). CDR3 length: 13 residues. Trimming left V 4 bases short and J 9 bases short, with 16 bases between. From germline, CDR1 is DFQATT and CDR2 SNEGSKA (reference sequence). The CDR3 DNA reads as TGCAGTGCTAAGCGGGACATCGGTATTGAGCAGTTCTTC. This translates into CSAKRDIGIEQFF.

This clonotype has a handful of counts. This chain joins TRBV20-1 and TRBJ2-5; D is uncertain. V was clipped by 3 bases and J by 3 bases, with 11 bases between them. The germline V gene has CDR1 DFQATT and CDR2 SNEGSKA (reference sequence). There are 13 residues in the CDR3. CDR3 loop: CSARISAKETQYF. For the CDR3, the DNA is TGCAGTGCTAGGATCTCAGCCAAAGAGACCCAGTACTTC.

This clonotype was detected only a few times. This sequence joins TRBV12-3 or TRBV12-4 and TRBJ2-7; perhaps TRBD2 as D (5 bases). The length of the CDR3 is 14 residues. V was pared by 3 bases and J by 2 bases, with 11 bases between. The CDR3 DNA reads TGTGCCAGCAGTTTTCGGGAAACCGCCTACGAGCAGTACTTC. Its protein product is CASSFRETAYEQYF.

This clonotype was detected ten times or more. The chain joins TRBV29-1 to TRBJ2-2, with 7 bases fitting TRBD1. The CDR3 runs 14 residues. Trimming cost V 8 bases and J 3 bases; bases outside gene matches: 9. The germline gives CDR1 SQVTM, CDR2 ANQGSEA. The DNA of the CDR3 is TGCAGCACTACAGGGGACCCCTACACCGGGGAGCTGTTTTTT. This gives the protein CSTTGDPYTGELFF.

In this sample, this clonotype turned up a few times. This chain links TRBV5-6 with TRBJ1-2, with 8 bases lining up with TRBD1. CDR1 and CDR2 (germline): SGHDT, YYEEEE. Trimming at V came to 5 bases and at J to 8 bases, leaving 17 bases not matched to a gene. The CDR3 covers 16 residues. CDR3 in amino acids: CASRKETGTGGAGYTF. CDR3 DNA: TGTGCCAGCAGGAAGGAAACCGGGACAGGAGGAGCCGGCTACACCTTC.

This clonotype has more than one count but fewer than ten. This rearrangement joins TRBV5-1 to TRBJ2-7; D possibly matches TRBD1 or TRBD2 (5 bases each). The CDR3 contains 17 residues. V shed 4 bases and J shed 7 bases, with 27 bases lying between them. The germline V gene has CDR1 SGHRS and CDR2 YFSETQ. As DNA, the CDR3 is TGCGCCAGCAGCATCCGGGACGGCGAATCCCCTACGACGGAGCAGTACTTC. As protein: CASSIRDGESPTTEQYF.

The genes are TRBV4-1 and TRBJ2-1, with 7 bases matching TRBD1. The CDR3 totals 17 residues. Per germline, CDR1 MGHRA and CDR2 YSYEKL. The V gene end was trimmed by 2 bases and the J gene end by 2 bases; junction bases not matched to a gene: 9. In nucleotides, the CDR3 is TGCGCCAGCAGCCAAACAGGTCCGCAGGGGGCCTACAATGAGCAGTTCTTC. Its protein is CASSQTGPQGAYNEQFF.

The chain is built from TRBV3-1 and TRBJ1-1, with unresolved D. The CDR3 has 14 amino acids. CDR1 is LGHDT, CDR2 YNNKEL, per germline (reference sequence). The germline V and J ends were trimmed by 1 base and 3 bases, with 9 bases remaining between them. The CDR3 DNA is TGTGCCAGCAGCCAAGGAGCGGATTACACTGAAGCTTTCTTT. Protein sequence: CASSQGADYTEAFF.

This clonotype was counted between two and nine times. The chain has TRBV7-2 and TRBJ2-1, with TRBD1 identical over 7 bases. V shed 5 bases and J 11 bases; nucleotides not matched to a gene: 15. The CDR3 covers 15 residues. Germline V CDR1 and CDR2: SGHTA, FQGNSA. The chain's CDR3 is CASSHRGQSAKKQFF. CDR3 sequence (DNA): TGTGCCAGCAGCCATAGGGGACAGAGCGCCAAAAAGCAGTTCTTC.

This clonotype turned up a few times. The chain has TRBV29-1 and TRBJ2-3, with D maybe TRBD1 (6 bases). CDR3 length equals 12 residues. Trimming cost V 6 bases and J 7 bases, with 14 bases left between them. Per germline, CDR1 SQVTM and CDR2 ANQGSEA. The chain's CDR3 is CSVDRIGYTQYF. Written as DNA, the CDR3 is TGCAGCGTCGACAGGATCGGTTATACGCAGTATTTT.

This clonotype was found a few times. The chain employs TRBV29-1 and TRBJ1-2, with a tentative D call TRBD1 (5 bases). Trimming stripped 6 bases from V and 4 bases from J, with 9 bases between. This CDR3 is built from 11 residues. Per germline, CDR1 SQVTM and CDR2 ANQGSEA. The CDR3 sequence is CSVDSAYGYTF. The DNA of the CDR3 is TGCAGCGTAGACAGTGCCTATGGCTACACCTTC.

This chain uses TRBV5-5 with TRBJ2-5, with TRBD2 identical over 7 bases. Germline lookup yields CDR1 SGHKS and CDR2 YYEKEE (reference sequence). The V gene end was trimmed by 2 bases and the J gene end by 6 bases; junction bases not matched to a gene: 7. The CDR3 is made up of 14 amino acids. The CDR3 reads CASSLSGREQTQYF. As DNA, the CDR3 is TGTGCCAGCAGCTTATCAGGGCGGGAGCAGACCCAGTACTTC. Full variable domain (remainder filled in from reference TRBV5-5 and TRBJ2-5): DAGVTQSPTHLIKTRGQQVTLRCSPISGHKSVSWYQQVLGQGPQFIFQYYEKEERGRGNFPDRFSARQFPNYSSELNVNALLLGDSALYLCASSLSGREQTQYFGPGTRLLVL.

For the CDR3, the DNA is TGTGCCAGTAGTATGGGAGAGACGGGCATCACCGGGGAGCTGTTTTTT. Translated, it gives CASSMGETGITGELFF. The V call is TRBV19, the J call TRBJ2-2; tentatively, D is TRBD2 (5 bases). This CDR3 spans 16 amino acids. Trimming took 3 bases from V and 4 from J, leaving 15 bases between them. The germline gives CDR1 LNHDA, CDR2 SQIVND (reference sequence).

The V call is TRBV5-4, the J call TRBJ2-1; the D is unclear. The CDR3 has 17 amino acids. The V and J ends lost 0 bases and 5 bases respectively, with 18 bases between them. The germline V gene has CDR1 SGHNT and CDR2 YYREEE (reference sequence). The CDR3 DNA reads as TGTGCCAGCAGCTTGGATCCATTAAGGGATGGCCACAATGAGCAGTTCTTC. It is translated as CASSLDPLRDGHNEQFF.

The chain carries TRBV20-1 and TRBJ2-1; 10 bases are a match to TRBD2. With 3 bases clipped from V and 8 bases from J, the junction kept 10 bases outside the gene matches. The length of the CDR3 is 15 residues. Germline V gives CDR1 DFQATT, CDR2 SNEGSKA (reference sequence). CDR3 amino acids: CSASQSSGGVYEQFF. CDR3 sequence (DNA): TGCAGTGCTAGTCAGAGCAGCGGGGGGGTTTATGAGCAGTTCTTC.